This TCR beta chain came from a study of shared clonotypes between healthy human individuals. Study in general: Each donor's CD8 memory used one plate, CD8 naive two, each CD4 subset three.

Overall study findings and caveats: Collection of samples was limited to blood; tissue repertoires likely differ.

Positive CCR7 selection of CD45RO-negative cells yielded the naive CD8 cells, and terminally differentiated effector memory CD45RA+ cells were excluded. In regard to this clone: Its antigen remains unknown. One end of the junction is discordant with germline, which a read error may explain.

Only in-frame clones appear in the TCRdb table, and some are missing; sequencing was by immunoSEQ multiplex PCR. The sample includes under 1 million clones, roughly 96% of them seen just once. Material for sequencing was naive CD8+ T cells sorted from blood. The sequence came from a man aged 30-40 years in good health.

The CDR3 nucleotides read TGTGCTAGCAGCTTAGCAACAGGGGATGAGACCCAGTACTTC. Protein sequence: CASSLATGDETQYF. The rearrangement joins TRBV7-7 to TRBJ2-5; the match to TRBD1 covers 7 bases. This CDR3 region has 14 residues. Germline V lookup: CDR1 SSHAT, CDR2 FNYEAQ (reference sequence).